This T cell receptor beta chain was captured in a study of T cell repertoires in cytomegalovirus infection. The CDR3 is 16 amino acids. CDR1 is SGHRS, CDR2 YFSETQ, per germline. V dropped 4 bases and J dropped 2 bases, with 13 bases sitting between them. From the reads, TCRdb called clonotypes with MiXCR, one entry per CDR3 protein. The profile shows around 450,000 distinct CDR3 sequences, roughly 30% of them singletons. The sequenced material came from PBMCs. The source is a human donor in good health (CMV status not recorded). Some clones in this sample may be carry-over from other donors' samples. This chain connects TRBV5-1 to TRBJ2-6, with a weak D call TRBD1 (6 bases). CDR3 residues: CASSQETGTGANVLTF. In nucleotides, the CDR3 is TGCGCCAGCAGCCAAGAAACAGGGACTGGGGCCAACGTCCTGACTTTC. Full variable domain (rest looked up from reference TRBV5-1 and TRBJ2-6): KAGVTQTPRYLIKTRGQQVTLSCSPISGHRSVSWYQQTPGQGLQFLFEYFSETQRNKGNFPGRFSGRQFSNSRSEMNVSTLELGDSALYLCASSQETGTGANVLTFGAGSRLTVL.